A selection of T cell receptor beta chains follows, all from one sample in a study of blood T cell repertoires in COVID-19. Generated by immunoSEQ multiplex PCR, the TCRdb table keeps only in-frame clones and is missing some. The table includes roughly 250,000 clones, around 90% detected once. Sequencing input: PBMCs or T cells enriched from blood (not recorded which). The receptors were gathered from a woman in her late teens or twenties who had recovered from COVID-19. CDR3s include the opening cysteine and the closing phenylalanine or tryptophan. Each record gives: J gene, V gene, D gene, clone size, CDR3 protein, CDR3 DNA. A D gene is named only where the DNA matches it firmly. Size values are once, few and many counts, or a class for expanded clones, and some rows have none.

>TRBJ2-7|TRBV28|.|.
CASSPTLRTYEQYF
TGTGCCAGCAGTCCAACCCTAAGAACCTACGAGCAGTACTTC
>TRBJ2-7|TRBV28|.|once
CASKTPRVQQYF
TGTGCCAGCAAAACACCCCGGGTTCAGCAGTACTTC
>TRBJ2-2|TRBV28|.|once
CASSNQGYSVELFF
TGTGCCAGCAGTAACCAGGGGTACTCGGTGGAGCTGTTTTTT
>TRBJ1-1|TRBV5-1|TRBD1|.
CASRSGQRTEAFF
TGCGCCAGCAGGTCGGGACAGCGGACTGAAGCTTTCTTT
>TRBJ2-3|TRBV5-1|TRBD2|few
CASSLTSGGTDTQYF
TGCGCCAGCAGCTTAACTAGCGGGGGCACAGATACGCAGTATTTT
>TRBJ2-7|TRBV27|.|.
CASSTGPEQYF
TGTGCCAGCAGTACAGGGCCCGAGCAGTACTTC
>TRBJ1-6|TRBV11-3|TRBD1|.
CASSGQGNSPLHF
TGTGCCAGCAGCGGACAGGGGAATTCACCCCTCCACTTT
>TRBJ1-1|TRBV18|.|.
CASSRGTENTEAFF
TGTGCCAGCTCACGAGGGACTGAGAACACTGAAGCTTTCTTT
>TRBJ1-2|TRBV5-1|TRBD1|.
CASSVGQGAAYGYTF
TGCGCCAGCAGCGTGGGACAGGGGGCAGCCTATGGCTACACCTTC
>TRBJ1-2|TRBV5-1|TRBD1|.
CASSPGQGGNYGYTF
TGCGCCAGCAGCCCCGGACAGGGGGGTAACTATGGCTACACCTTC
>TRBJ2-2|TRBV6-5|.|few
CASSPDRGGTGELFF
TGTGCCAGCAGCCCCGACAGGGGAGGGACCGGGGAGCTGTTTTTT
>TRBJ1-1|TRBV7-8|.|.
CASSLGSRGRDTEAFF
TGTGCCAGCAGCTTAGGATCCCGGGGTAGGGACACTGAAGCTTTCTTT
>TRBJ2-3|TRBV6-2/TRBV6-3|TRBD2|.
CASSYSTSFITDTQYF
TGTGCCAGCAGTTACTCGACTAGCTTCATCACAGATACGCAGTATTTT
>TRBJ2-2|TRBV3-1/TRBV3-2|TRBD2|.
CASSPPRSGVNTGELFF
TGTGCCAGCAGCCCCCCAAGGAGCGGGGTTAACACCGGGGAGCTGTTTTTT
>TRBJ1-2|TRBV6-5|TRBD1|.
CASIPTGESGYGYTF
TGTGCCAGCATACCGACAGGGGAAAGTGGCTATGGCTACACCTTC
>TRBJ2-2|TRBV11-3|.|.
CASSLGRVGELFF
TGTGCCAGCAGCTTAGGCAGGGTAGGGGAGCTGTTTTTT
>TRBJ2-1|TRBV7-2|.|.
CASSLGRSYEQFF
TGTGCCAGCAGCTTAGGGAGGTCCTACGAGCAGTTCTTC
>TRBJ1-5|TRBV19|.|.
CASSRGVKGGPQPQHF
TGTGCCAGTAGTAGAGGGGTGAAAGGGGGACCTCAGCCCCAGCATTTT
>TRBJ2-7|TRBV27|TRBD1|.
CASSSGQAGSYEQYF
TGTGCCAGCAGTTCCGGACAGGCAGGGTCCTACGAGCAGTACTTC
>TRBJ1-3|TRBV9|.|.
CASSLTDLAGNTIYF
TGTGCCAGCAGCCTTACCGACTTGGCTGGAAACACCATATATTTT
>TRBJ1-5|TRBV19|.|.
CASSISGTLQDQPQHF
TGTGCCAGTAGTATCTCCGGGACACTACAAGATCAGCCCCAGCATTTT
>TRBJ2-7|TRBV7-2|TRBD1|.
CASSKDRGNGYEQYF
TGTGCCAGCAGCAAGGACAGGGGGAACGGCTACGAGCAGTACTTC
>TRBJ2-7|TRBV7-3|TRBD1|.
CASSQLDRGRSEQYF
TGTGCCAGCAGCCAACTCGACAGGGGGCGAAGCGAGCAGTACTTC
>TRBJ2-1|TRBV19|.|once
CASSMGAGRSYNEQFF
TGTGCCAGTAGTATGGGGGCAGGGCGTTCCTACAATGAGCAGTTCTTC
>TRBJ1-4|TRBV5-1|.|.
CASSLGESRFEKLFF
TGCGCCAGCAGCTTAGGAGAGTCCCGTTTTGAAAAACTGTTTTTT
>TRBJ1-5|TRBV2|TRBD1|.
CASSEGTGGRQPQHF
TGTGCCAGCAGTGAAGGGACAGGGGGCCGGCAGCCCCAGCATTTT
>TRBJ1-6|TRBV28|.|.
CATLKTGQYNSPLHF
TGTGCCACCCTTAAAACAGGGCAATATAATTCACCCCTCCACTTT
>TRBJ1-2|TRBV7-8|TRBD1|.
CASSPRERQGGYGYTF
TGTGCCAGCAGCCCCCGAGAGCGACAGGGGGGCTATGGCTACACCTTC
>TRBJ2-7|TRBV27|TRBD2|.
CASSNRLAGTYEQYF
TGTGCCAGCAGTAATCGACTAGCGGGGACCTACGAGCAGTACTTC
>TRBJ1-2|TRBV4-2|.|once
CASSQDLAGSDGYTF
TGTGCCAGCAGCCAAGATCTAGCGGGTTCCGATGGCTACACCTTC
>TRBJ2-5|TRBV18|TRBD2|.
CASSPQRGVQETQYF
TGTGCCAGCTCACCACAGCGGGGGGTACAAGAGACCCAGTACTTC
>TRBJ2-3|TRBV9|TRBD2|.
CASSGEGDTQYF
TGTGCCAGCAGCGGGGAGGGGGATACGCAGTATTTT
>TRBJ1-2|TRBV28|TRBD1|.
CASSLPGTGEGGYTF
TGTGCCAGCAGTCTACCCGGGACAGGAGAGGGAGGCTACACCTTC
>TRBJ2-1|TRBV11-2|TRBD2|.
CASSVGLAAWDEQFF
TGTGCCAGCAGCGTCGGACTAGCGGCGTGGGATGAGCAGTTCTTC
>TRBJ2-3|TRBV7-2|TRBD1|.
CASNTGGKGRVDTQYF
TGTGCCAGCAACACAGGGGGCAAGGGTCGAGTGGATACGCAGTATTTT
>TRBJ2-2|TRBV11-2|TRBD1|.
CASSFTPSGGTGELFF
TGTGCCAGCAGCTTCACCCCCTCAGGGGGCACCGGGGAGCTGTTTTTT
>TRBJ2-5|TRBV29-1|.|.
CSVLHPSQETQYF
TGCAGCGTTTTACATCCATCTCAAGAGACCCAGTACTTC
>TRBJ2-7|TRBV28|.|.
CASSFAGNIGHEQYF
TGTGCCAGCAGTTTCGCGGGAAACATTGGCCACGAGCAGTACTTC
>TRBJ2-7|TRBV28|TRBD1|.
CASKGTGFRYEQYF
TGTGCCAGCAAAGGGACAGGTTTTAGATACGAGCAGTACTTC
>TRBJ1-6|TRBV7-3|.|.
CASSLSGFNSPLHF
TGTGCCAGCAGCTTATCCGGGTTCAATTCACCCCTCCACTTT
>TRBJ2-7|TRBV12-3/TRBV12-4|.|.
CASSTGSPYEQYF
TGTGCCAGCAGCACCGGGTCCCCCTACGAGCAGTACTTC
>TRBJ1-1|TRBV6-2/TRBV6-3|TRBD1|.
CASSYGTGVAEAFF
TGTGCCAGCAGTTATGGGACAGGGGTAGCTGAAGCTTTCTTT
>TRBJ2-3|TRBV4-2|.|.
CASSQDGTADTQYF
TGTGCCAGCAGCCAAGACGGGACTGCCGATACGCAGTATTTT
>TRBJ1-4|TRBV6-1|TRBD1|.
CASSEQGGKPEKLFF
TGTGCCAGCAGTGAACAGGGGGGCAAGCCTGAAAAACTGTTTTTT
>TRBJ1-2|TRBV6-5|TRBD1|.
CASRRTGGYGYTF
TGTGCCAGCAGACGGACAGGGGGATATGGCTACACCTTC
>TRBJ1-3|TRBV10-2|TRBD1|.
CASSQPGQGLPYSGNTIYF
TGCGCCAGCAGCCAGCCGGGACAGGGACTTCCATACTCTGGAAACACCATATATTTT
>TRBJ2-5|TRBV6-5|.|.
CASRAYSQETQYF
TGTGCCAGCAGGGCTTACAGCCAAGAGACCCAGTACTTC
>TRBJ1-3|TRBV7-6|TRBD1|.
CASSLTRQGVKGNTIYF
TGTGCCAGCAGCTTAACTCGACAGGGGGTAAAGGGAAACACCATATATTTT
>TRBJ2-5|TRBV6-2/TRBV6-3|TRBD1|.
CASSYGTGGLGETQYF
TGTGCCAGCAGTTACGGGACAGGGGGCTTAGGCGAGACCCAGTACTTC
>TRBJ2-7|TRBV5-1|TRBD2|.
CASSLGLARTYEQYF
TGCGCCAGCAGCTTGGGACTAGCGCGGACCTACGAGCAGTACTTC
>TRBJ1-2|TRBV4-2|.|once
CASSQVVDKGANYGYTF
TGTGCCAGCAGCCAAGTGGTAGATAAGGGGGCTAACTATGGCTACACCTTC